This T cell receptor beta chain emerged from a study of beta chain features in type 1 diabetes. Study details: There was similarity between patients and healthy donors in age, gender and cell yields. Broader study findings: Type 1 diabetes patients had TCRB CDR3s that were shorter (moderately but significantly so) in all four CD4+ subsets.

Expressed TCRB transcripts were sequenced, since all the RNA that had been isolated was reverse transcribed. Sequenced by immunoSEQ multiplex PCR; TCRdb stores in-frame clones only, minus some. The sample has 600,000 to 700,000 clones; 12% are singletons. Germline CDR1 and CDR2: LNHDA and SQIVND (reference sequence). This CDR3 is 15 amino acids long. Trimming removed 3 bases from V and 1 base from J, with 12 bases in between. This clone was picked up a small number of times. Its antigen remains unidentified. Sequencing used naive CD4+ T cells from blood. The chain employs TRBV19 and TRBJ2-5; no clear D gene. This receptor was identified in a man aged 25 to 45 with type 1 diabetes. The CDR3 DNA sequence: TGTGCCAGTAGTATCGAGTTGTCCCTCCAAGAGACCCAGTACTTC. Amino acid sequence: CASSIELSLQETQYF.